Described below is a single T cell receptor (beta chain) sequence and its context. This sample stems from a study of blood T cell repertoires in COVID-19. Here immunoSEQ multiplex PCR was the method, and the copy in TCRdb shows in-frame clones only, minus some. Among some 190,000 clones, 80% were seen once, and the ten largest hold approximately 6.9%. The length of the CDR3 is 16 residues. Trimming cost V 0 bases and J 8 bases; bases outside gene matches: 8. Germline loops: CDR1 MNHEY, CDR2 SMNVEV (reference sequence). The sequenced sample was peripheral blood. This chain connects TRBV27 to TRBJ2-1, with 9 positions matching TRBD1. The origin of this receptor is a man aged 55 to 70 with acute or convalescent COVID-19. This CDR3 reads CASSLSIGTGIYEQFF. CDR3 nucleotide sequence: TGTGCCAGCAGTTTATCGATAGGGACAGGGATCTATGAGCAGTTCTTC.